The next 28 T cell receptor beta chains were all read from a single sample in a study of HIV-infected children after antiretroviral therapy interruption (dated by TCRdb to about 2019). The label giving this sample's treatment or condition can be read as: PENTA 11 planned treatment interruption arm or continuous ART arm. The library was built by means of 3' RACE. The instrument was an Illumina MiSeq. TCR libraries were generated from RNA by a 3' RACE protocol incorporating unique molecular identifiers so that PCR amplification bias could be corrected. TCRdb reprocessing: public reads trimmed at Q25 with fastp, clones called with MiXCR, in-frame beta chains kept. Rows are combined by CDR3 protein, so each entry shows the most common genes and DNA. A total of about 89,000 distinct CDR3 sequences appear in this sample, about 7% of them only once. Of the sample, 0.85% to 1.3% falls within the top ten clones.

The source was CD45RA+ CD4+ T cells from PBMCs, pooled from several time points, collected from a donor given antiretroviral therapy, either interrupted or continuous. Taken with the paper, the label for cell subset or site translates to: naive CD4+ CD45RA+ CD45RO- T cells. The receptors stem from a pool of human donors with HIV.

This clonotype was seen repeatedly, ten times or more. In DNA form, the CDR3 reads TGCGCCAGCTCCCCACTCAGCGGGAGGGCCGTCTACGAGCAGTACTTC. Its translation: CASSPLSGRAVYEQYF. The chain uses TRBV5-1 and TRBJ2-7; TRBD2 aligns across 10 bases. CDR3 size: 16 residues. CDR1 and CDR2 (germline): SGHRS, YFSETQ. Unmatched junction bases numbered 13, after V lost 7 bases and J lost 3 bases.

This clonotype occurred many times. The chain has TRBV20-1 and TRBJ1-1; D is unclear. Germline assignment: CDR1 DFQATT and CDR2 SNEGSKA (reference sequence). The CDR3 has 12 amino acids. V lost 4 bases and J 5 bases, leaving 11 bases between the germline ends. The CDR3 DNA reads TGCAGTGCTATTACCGGGTGGACTGAAGCTTTCTTT. Protein product: CSAITGWTEAFF.

This clonotype showed up just a few times. The chain is built from TRBV5-4 and TRBJ1-4, with 8 bases aligning to TRBD1. The germline V gene encodes CDR1 SGHNT and CDR2 YYREEE (reference sequence). The CDR3 has 14 amino acids. J was trimmed by 6 bases and V by 10 bases; bases with no gene match: 11. In DNA, the CDR3 is TGTGCCGCCTCAACAGGGGGGGGTGATGAAAAACTGTTTTTT. This translates into CAASTGGGDEKLFF.

This chain connects TRBV10-3 to TRBJ1-2; 10 bases agree with TRBD1. The CDR3 length is 13 residues. Germline V CDR1 and CDR2: ENHRY, SYGVKD. V shed 6 bases and J 6 bases; nucleotides not matched to a gene: 4. This chain's CDR3 is CAIRLGQGNGYTF. The CDR3, as DNA: TGTGCCATCAGACTGGGACAGGGGAATGGCTACACCTTC.

At least ten counts were recorded for this clonotype. The chain has TRBV5-4 and TRBJ2-7; D is perhaps TRBD1 (6 bases). V shed 4 bases and J shed 2 bases, with 19 bases lying between them. The CDR3 loop spans 16 amino acids. Germline V gene data show CDR1 as SGHNT and CDR2 as YYREEE (reference sequence). Here the CDR3 DNA reads TGTGCCAGCAGCAACTCCGGGACACCCTACCCCTACGAGCAGTACTTC. It encodes CASSNSGTPYPYEQYF.

The rearrangement uses TRBV5-1 and TRBJ1-1, with a weak D call TRBD1 (5 bases). Germline CDR1 is SGHRS and CDR2 is YFSETQ. Trimming took off 2 bases at V and 1 base at J, with 9 bases between the two ends. This CDR3 has 14 amino acids. In DNA, the CDR3 is TGCGCCAGCAGCTTCGGGGGAAGGAACACTGAAGCTTTCTTT. Its translation: CASSFGGRNTEAFF.

In its sample, this clonotype was seen many times. This chain uses TRBV12-3 or TRBV12-4 with TRBJ1-2, with D tentatively TRBD1 (6 bases). The V and J ends lost 3 bases and 4 bases respectively, with 15 bases between them. The CDR3 loop spans 15 amino acids. CDR3 residues: CASSLAQGTRYGYTF. CDR3 coding DNA: TGTGCCAGCAGTTTGGCTCAGGGGACCCGCTATGGCTACACCTTC.

In this sample, this clonotype turned up a few times. The V and J genes are TRBV5-1 and TRBJ2-2; 8 bases are a match to TRBD2. Germline CDR1 is SGHRS and CDR2 is YFSETQ. Germline trimming cut 2 bases from V and 6 bases from J; bases unmatched to any gene: 6. The CDR3 has 15 residues. CDR3 amino acids: CASSFNSGTAGELFF. The CDR3 nucleotides read TGCGCCAGCAGCTTTAATAGCGGGACCGCCGGGGAGCTGTTTTTT.

This clonotype was seen at least ten times. The V and J genes are TRBV5-1 and TRBJ2-1, with 8 nucleotides matching TRBD2. The germline V gene encodes CDR1 SGHRS and CDR2 YFSETQ. V was clipped by 4 bases and J by 5 bases; unmatched bases: 5. The CDR3 is made up of 14 amino acids. The CDR3 protein is CASSREGLDNEQFF. As DNA, the CDR3 is TGCGCCAGCAGCCGGGAGGGCCTGGACAATGAGCAGTTCTTC.

This clonotype has more than one count but fewer than ten. The chain recombines TRBV5-1 with TRBJ1-1; D call uncertain. Germline lookup yields CDR1 SGHRS and CDR2 YFSETQ. The V and J ends lost 0 bases and 7 bases respectively, with 13 bases between them. The CDR3 consists of 14 residues. Written as DNA, the CDR3 is TGCGCCAGCAGCTTGGCCAGTGCAACGATTGAAGCTTTCTTT. This sequence encodes CASSLASATIEAFF.

This chain uses TRBV19 with TRBJ2-3, with no clear D. V dropped 3 bases and J dropped 0 bases, with 7 bases sitting between them. The CDR3 contains 14 residues. In germline, CDR1 is LNHDA, CDR2 SQIVND (reference sequence). CDR3 DNA: TGTGCCAGTAGTATCCGGGCTAGCACAGATACGCAGTATTTT. Amino acid sequence: CASSIRASTDTQYF.

This clonotype was counted at least ten times. The CDR3 sequence is CASSITLARYTDTQYF. In nucleotides, the CDR3 is TGTGCCAGCAGCATTACCCTGGCTAGATACACAGATACGCAGTATTTT. The chain joins TRBV7-9 to TRBJ2-3; D gene uncertain. The CDR3 contains 16 residues. Trimming cost V 5 bases and J 2 bases, with 17 bases left between them. Germline V CDR1 and CDR2: SEHNR, FQNEAQ (reference sequence).

The rearrangement links TRBV6-1 to TRBJ1-2; no clear D. Germline V CDR1 and CDR2: MNHNS, SASEGT. The CDR3 has 14 residues. V lost 0 bases and J lost 6, with 11 bases in between. CDR3 protein: CASSEAGRFNGYTF. The CDR3 DNA reads TGTGCCAGCAGTGAAGCTGGGAGATTTAATGGCTACACCTTC.

This clonotype was counted many times. The chain recombines TRBV12-3 or TRBV12-4 with TRBJ1-5; D is undetermined. The V end lost 3 bases, the J end lost 3 bases, and 12 bases lay between the germline ends. The CDR3 contains 15 residues. In DNA, the CDR3 is TGTGCCAGCAGTTTTTCTCGGCATCTCAATCAGCCCCAGCATTTT. Translated: CASSFSRHLNQPQHF.

The gene calls are TRBV12-3 or TRBV12-4 and TRBJ1-1; TRBD1 aligns across 9 bases. With V trimmed by 8 bases and J by 1 base, 5 bases remained unmatched. The CDR3 is 14 amino acids. The CDR3 is CASAPGQGNTEAFF. The CDR3 nucleotides are TGTGCCAGCGCTCCGGGACAGGGGAACACTGAAGCTTTCTTT.

On this clonotype: One base away lies a much larger clone, so this may be a sequencing read error. The chain combines TRBV7-2 with TRBJ1-5, with D unresolved. Germline CDR1 SGHTA, CDR2 FQGNSA. Trimming pared 1 base from V and 6 bases from J, leaving 7 bases between. This CDR3 region has 13 residues. The CDR3 region has the DNA TGTGCCAGCAGCTTAGTCGAGAGTCAGCCCCAGCATTTT. The encoded protein is CASSLVESQPQHF.

The sample holds a few counts of this clonotype. The genes are TRBV7-9 and TRBJ1-5; D unresolved. Deletions cut 0 bases from V and 0 bases from J, with 15 bases between. Germline V CDR1 and CDR2: SEHNR, FQNEAQ (reference sequence). This CDR3 comprises 18 residues. The CDR3 reads CASSLAGDSRNSNQPQHF. Written as DNA, the CDR3 is TGTGCCAGCAGCTTAGCGGGAGATTCCCGGAATAGCAATCAGCCCCAGCATTTT.

The chain uses TRBV7-3 and TRBJ1-5; no reliable D call. V lost 3 bases, J lost 0 bases, and 18 bases lay in between. Germline assignment: CDR1 SGHTA and CDR2 FQGTGA. The CDR3 extends over 18 amino acids. The CDR3 DNA sequence: TGTGCCAGCAGCTTTAGTTTGAACGGATTCGATAGCAATCAGCCCCAGCATTTT. Translation: CASSFSLNGFDSNQPQHF.

This clonotype was seen repeatedly, ten times or more. CDR3 sequence (DNA): TGTGCCAGCAGCTTCTTTGCAGATACGCAGTATTTT. Its protein is CASSFFADTQYF. The V call is TRBV11-2, the J call TRBJ2-3; D uncertain. V lost 3 bases, J lost 4 bases, and 5 bases lay in between. This CDR3 has 12 residues. Germline CDR1 reads SGHAT; CDR2 reads FQNNGV.

There are many counts of this clonotype. This chain links TRBV7-7 with TRBJ2-3; 13 bases line up with TRBD2. J lost 5 bases, V lost 5 bases, and 7 bases had no gene match. This CDR3 is built from 16 residues. CDR1 is SSHAT and CDR2 is FNYEAQ in the germline V gene (reference sequence). In DNA, the CDR3 is TGTGCCAGCAGCGATTTACGACTAGCGGGGGGAGATACGCAGTATTTT. Its translation is CASSDLRLAGGDTQYF.

This clonotype has at least ten counts. The CDR3 DNA sequence: TGTGCCAGTAGTATCAGCCCGTACAATGAGCAGTTCTTC. Protein: CASSISPYNEQFF. The V and J genes are TRBV19 and TRBJ2-1, with unresolved D. The V gene's germline CDR1 is LNHDA and CDR2 SQIVND (reference sequence). The CDR3 consists of 13 residues. Deletions cut 3 bases from V and 4 bases from J, with 7 bases between.

This clonotype occurred many times. The chain is built from TRBV5-1 and TRBJ1-6; 7 bases are a match to TRBD1. The ends lost 0 bases at V and 8 bases at J; junction bases unmatched: 5. Germline CDR1 SGHRS, CDR2 YFSETQ. The CDR3 totals 15 residues. The CDR3 nucleotides read TGCGCCAGCAGCTTGGGCGGGACAGAGGATTCACCCCTCCACTTT. It codes for CASSLGGTEDSPLHF. The whole variable domain, filled in from reference TRBV5-1 and TRBJ1-6, reads KAGVTQTPRYLIKTRGQQVTLSCSPISGHRSVSWYQQTPGQGLQFLFEYFSETQRNKGNFPGRFSGRQFSNSRSEMNVSTLELGDSALYLCASSLGGTEDSPLHFGNGTRLTVT.

This clonotype was counted at least ten times. The V and J genes are TRBV6-2 or TRBV6-3 and TRBJ2-7; D possibly corresponds to TRBD1 (6 bases). The germline CDR1 and CDR2 sequences are MNHEY and SVGEGT. V gave up 0 bases and J gave up 4 bases, with 10 bases separating them. The CDR3 spans 14 residues. The DNA for the CDR3 is TGTGCCAGCAGTTACTCAAGGACAGCATACGAGCAGTACTTC. It translates to CASSYSRTAYEQYF.

Ten or more counts support this clonotype. The CDR3 DNA follows: TGCGCCAGCAGCCCTTTTGGGACGAATAATTCACCCCTCCACTTT. Translated, it gives CASSPFGTNNSPLHF. This chain uses TRBV4-1 with TRBJ1-6; tentative D call: TRBD1 (5 bases). The CDR3 is 15 residues long. Looked up from germline, CDR1 is MGHRA and CDR2 is YSYEKL. V was clipped by 4 bases and J by 5 bases, with 12 bases between them.

This clonotype was seen ten or more times. The chain is built from TRBV10-3 and TRBJ2-4, with D uncertain. This CDR3 spans 14 amino acids. The V end was cut by 6 bases, the J end by 6 bases, with 15 bases between. Germline V CDR1 and CDR2: ENHRY, SYGVKD. This chain's CDR3 is CAISLTVDGNIQYF. CDR3 in DNA: TGTGCCATCAGCCTCACCGTTGACGGAAACATTCAGTACTTC.

This clonotype came up many times. The chain carries TRBV15 and TRBJ1-6; D gene unclear. Trimming took off 6 bases at V and 0 bases at J, with 12 bases between the two ends. Germline V CDR1 and CDR2: LNHNV, YYDKDF (reference sequence). The CDR3 is 16 amino acids. The CDR3, as DNA: TGTGCCACCAGGAGCACCAGGAGCTCCTATAATTCACCCCTCCACTTT. Encoded protein: CATRSTRSSYNSPLHF.

This clonotype appeared many times. The chain uses TRBV7-2 and TRBJ1-1; unclear D gene. Deletions cut 3 bases from V and 2 bases from J, with 10 bases between. The CDR3 totals 14 residues. Germline CDR1 reads SGHTA; CDR2 reads FQGNSA. The CDR3 nucleotides read TGTGCCAGCAGCTTGGTAGGTCCTAACACTGAAGCTTTCTTT. Protein product: CASSLVGPNTEAFF. Using reference TRBV7-2 and TRBJ1-1 for the parts outside the CDR3, the full variable domain is GAGVSQSPSNKVTEKGKDVELRCDPISGHTALYWYRQSLGQGLEFLIYFQGNSAPDKSGLPSDRFSAERTGGSVSTLTIQRTQQEDSAVYLCASSLVGPNTEAFFGQGTRLTVV.

This clonotype was found many times. The rearrangement uses TRBV10-3 and TRBJ1-1; D ambiguous. This CDR3 is built from 13 residues. Deletions cut 2 bases from V and 7 bases from J, with 11 bases between. The V gene's germline CDR1 is ENHRY and CDR2 SYGVKD. Here the CDR3 DNA reads TGTGCCATCAGTGAGCGGGGAGAGTTTGAAGCTTTCTTT. This codes for CAISERGEFEAFF.